Listed below are T cell receptor beta chains from one sample, sequenced in a study of identical twins. MiXCR was run by TCRdb on the 5' RACE reads, yielding one entry per CDR3 protein. The profile covers approximately 1.8 million distinct CDR3 sequences, with less than 40% appearing a single time and about 0.3% taken by the ten largest. The sequencing sample was made of cord blood. These receptor sequences come from a newborn girl in good health. Each CDR3 is given with its conserved first and last residue. The order of the fields is J gene, D gene, clone size, V gene, CDR3 DNA, CDR3 protein. D genes are given only for firm matches. Size is stated for part of the rows, as once, few or many counts, or as a class when the clone is expanded.

>TRBJ1-5|NA|few|TRBV5-1
TGCGCCAGCAGCTTGGGTTGGGATCACCCCCAGCATTTT
CASSLGWDHPQHF
>TRBJ2-7|TRBD1|once|TRBV20-1
TGCAGTGCTCCGGGACAGATAAACAATGAGCAGTACTTC
CSAPGQINNEQYF
>TRBJ1-4|NA|NA|TRBV11-2
TGTGCCAGCAGCCTTAGGACAGCAGCAACTAATGAAAAACCGTTTTTT
CASSLRTAATNEKPFF
>TRBJ1-2|NA|NA|TRBV12-3/TRBV12-4
TGTGCCAGCAGCCCCAGGGGCCTAGCTAACTATGGCTACACCTTC
CASSPRGLANYGYTF
>TRBJ1-6|TRBD1|few|TRBV6-5
TGTGCCAGCAGGAGGTCAACAGGGGGTAATTCACCCCTCCACTTT
CASRRSTGGNSPLHF
>TRBJ1-2|NA|NA|TRBV19
TGTGCCAGTAGTATTAACAGATATGGCTACACCTTC
CASSINRYGYTF
>TRBJ2-3|NA|many|TRBV29-1
TGCAGCGTTGAAATGCCAGATACGCAGTATTTT
CSVEMPDTQYF
>TRBJ2-3|TRBD2|NA|TRBV12-3/TRBV12-4
TGTGCCAGCACCACTGGGCTAGCGGGAGCCACAGATACGCAGTATTTT
CASTTGLAGATDTQYF
>TRBJ2-7|TRBD2|many|TRBV6-5
TGTGCCAGCAGTTCGGGGGGGACTCACTACGAGCAGTACTTC
CASSSGGTHYEQYF
>TRBJ1-1|TRBD1|once|TRBV5-1
TGCGCCAGCAGCCCGACCGGGACAGGGGGAGCTTTCTTT
CASSPTGTGGAFF
>TRBJ2-7|NA|once|TRBV5-1
TGCGCCAGCAGAAGGGCAGAGGGGGTCTACGAGCAGTACTTC
CASRRAEGVYEQYF
>TRBJ1-2|NA|NA|TRBV12-3/TRBV12-4
TGTGCCAGCAGTTTATACCAGGGGATACAGGGCCGTGGCTACACCTTC
CASSLYQGIQGRGYTF
>TRBJ2-1|TRBD2|few|TRBV7-2
TGTGCCAGCAGCTTAGCCGGACTAGCCTATGAGCAGTTCTTC
CASSLAGLAYEQFF
>TRBJ1-5|NA|few|TRBV21-1
TGTGCCAGCAGCAAAGACAGGGTAACCAGCAATCAGCCCCAGCATTTT
CASSKDRVTSNQPQHF
>TRBJ2-3|NA|few|TRBV5-1
TGCGCCAGCAGCTTGGCATGGCTCCGGGCCCCTACGGGCACAGATACGCAGTATTTT
CASSLAWLRAPTGTDTQYF
>TRBJ2-3|NA|NA|TRBV11-2
TGTGCCAGCAGCTTCCCCGGACTGGGAGTTACGCAGTATTTT
CASSFPGLGVTQYF
>TRBJ2-3|TRBD2|few|TRBV7-2
TGTGCCAGCAGCTCCAGGACTAGCGGGGGGTTCACAGATACGCAGTATTTT
CASSSRTSGGFTDTQYF
>TRBJ2-3|NA|many|TRBV5-1
TGCGCCAGCAGCTTTGATCCACTCCCCGATACGCAGTATTTT
CASSFDPLPDTQYF
>TRBJ1-3|NA|NA|TRBV6-1
TGTGCCAGCAGTGAGGGCGGGATCATCTCTGGAAACACCATATATTTT
CASSEGGIISGNTIYF
>TRBJ2-3|NA|NA|TRBV28
TGTGCCAGCAGTTTGTTCGGGCCGACGCAGTATTTT
CASSLFGPTQYF
>TRBJ1-3|TRBD1|NA|TRBV29-1
TGCAGCGGCCGCTCCGGGACAGGCGGAAACACCATATATTTT
CSGRSGTGGNTIYF
>TRBJ2-7|TRBD2|NA|TRBV11-2
TGTGCCAGCAGCTTTCGCGCGGGCGCCCAGCGGGAGGGCTCCTACAATGAGCAGTACTTC
CASSFRAGAQREGSYNEQYF
>TRBJ2-7|NA|few|TRBV12-3/TRBV12-4
TGTGCCAGCAGGGGGCGAGACGGATACGAGCAGTACTTC
CASRGRDGYEQYF
>TRBJ1-6|NA|few|TRBV29-1
TGCAGGTCTTGGGACCGCGATTCACCCCTCCACTTT
CRSWDRDSPLHF
>TRBJ2-5|NA|many|TRBV24-1
TGTGCCACCAGTGATACAGTTTCAGGAGAGACCCAGTACTTC
CATSDTVSGETQYF
>TRBJ2-7|TRBD2|NA|TRBV4-2
TGTGCCAGCAGCCACCCCCTAGCGGGAGTCGGCGAGCAGTACTTC
CASSHPLAGVGEQYF
>TRBJ2-7|NA|few|TRBV25-1
TGTGCCAGCAGTGAATCCTTCGAGAACGTCCGGCTCGAGCAGTACTTC
CASSESFENVRLEQYF
>TRBJ2-7|TRBD2|few|TRBV12-3/TRBV12-4
TGTGCCAGCAGTTGGGCGGGAGTCTACGAGCAGTACTTC
CASSWAGVYEQYF
>TRBJ2-1|NA|NA|TRBV28
TGTGCCAGCAAATCTCCGGACAGGATTCAACCAAGGATAGCGGGGAGGGCCAATGAGCAGTTCTTC
CASKSPDRIQPRIAGRANEQFF
>TRBJ2-7|TRBD2|few|TRBV5-1
TGCGCCAGCAGCGGGACTAGCGGGAGGATACCCACCTACGAGCAGTACTTC
CASSGTSGRIPTYEQYF
>TRBJ2-7|NA|NA|TRBV12-3/TRBV12-4
TGTGCCAGCAGGATCCCCGGGCACGAGCAGTACTTC
CASRIPGHEQYF
>TRBJ1-5|NA|few|TRBV27
TGTGCCAGCAGTTTCGCCAGGGGAGGTCAGCCCCAGCATTTT
CASSFARGGQPQHF
>TRBJ2-1|NA|few|TRBV29-1
TGCAGCGTTGAAGGGGGGCATGAGCAGTTCTTC
CSVEGGHEQFF
>TRBJ2-1|TRBD2|few|TRBV7-9
TGTGCCAGCAGCTTAGGGACTAGCACTCCACCTGAGCAGTTCTTC
CASSLGTSTPPEQFF
>TRBJ2-1|TRBD2|NA|TRBV9
TGTGCCAGCAGCCTAGCGGGATTAGCGGGCTACTCCTACAATGAGCAGTTCTTC
CASSLAGLAGYSYNEQFF
>TRBJ1-5|NA|NA|TRBV12-3/TRBV12-4
TGTGCCAGCAGTTTAATTTGGGGGGACCCCGATCAGCCCCAGCATTTT
CASSLIWGDPDQPQHF
>TRBJ2-1|NA|NA|TRBV5-1
TGCGCCAGCAGCTTGGGGCAGACCGTCCGCAATGAGCAGTTCTTC
CASSLGQTVRNEQFF
>TRBJ2-1|TRBD2|NA|TRBV25-1
TGTGCCAGCAGTGACGGAATAGCGGGAGGGAATGAGCAGTTCTTC
CASSDGIAGGNEQFF
>TRBJ2-3|TRBD2|few|TRBV11-3
TGTGCCAGCAGCCCAGGACTAGCGATAAGCACAGATACGCAGTATTTT
CASSPGLAISTDTQYF
>TRBJ2-7|TRBD2|many|TRBV18
TGTGCCAGCTCACCCTGGACTAGCGGCTACGAGCAGTACTTC
CASSPWTSGYEQYF
>TRBJ1-1|NA|NA|TRBV20-1
TGCAGTGCTTCCGGAGGGGGAGGTAAAATGAACACTGAAGCTTTCTTT
CSASGGGGKMNTEAFF
>TRBJ2-5|TRBD2|NA|TRBV6-5
TGTGCCAGCAGTTACTCGATCGGACTAGCGGGAGTAGAGACCCAGTACTTC
CASSYSIGLAGVETQYF
>TRBJ2-7|NA|NA|TRBV7-2
TGTGCCAGCAGCCCTCGACAGGCCTACAATGAGCAGTACTTC
CASSPRQAYNEQYF
>TRBJ2-7|NA|many|TRBV12-3/TRBV12-4
TGTGCCAGCAGTTTAAACGAGCAGTACTTC
CASSLNEQYF
>TRBJ1-5|NA|few|TRBV15
TGTGCCACCAGCGAGCGGCTTACAGGAAAAAATCAGCCCCAGCATTTT
CATSERLTGKNQPQHF
>TRBJ2-7|TRBD2|NA|TRBV7-7
TGTGCTAGTAGCGCCTTAGCGGGAGTGGGCGAGCAGTACTTC
CASSALAGVGEQYF
>TRBJ2-6|TRBD1|few|TRBV5-1
TGCGCCAGCAGCTTGGTGCGACAGGGTGGCAACGTCCTGACTTTC
CASSLVRQGGNVLTF
>TRBJ2-2|TRBD2|NA|TRBV28
TGTGCCAGCAGTCCAGTTGGACTAGCGGGAGGAAGTCGGACCCGCGGGGAGCTGTTTTTT
CASSPVGLAGGSRTRGELFF
>TRBJ1-1|NA|NA|TRBV30
TGTGCCTGGGGGACAAGGAAGACTGAAGCTTTCTTT
CAWGTRKTEAFF
>TRBJ2-1|NA|NA|TRBV20-1
TGCAGTGCTAGAGGGGTAGGAGTTCGCAATGAGCAGTTCTTC
CSARGVGVRNEQFF
>TRBJ2-1|NA|NA|TRBV5-1
TGCGCCAGCAGCTTGACACTAGAGAGCAATGAGCAGTTCTTC
CASSLTLESNEQFF
>TRBJ2-1|TRBD2|NA|TRBV5-1
TGCGCCAGCAGCGCCCCTCGGACAGCGGGAGGCCTCGCAGGGCAGTTCTTC
CASSAPRTAGGLAGQFF